The T cell receptor beta chain described here comes from a study of blood T cells in healthy people across ages (dated by TCRdb to 2014 to 2015). Context from the whole study: In model experiments, template switching captured roughly one uniquely barcoded TCR beta cDNA molecule for every two T cells. To avoid experimental bias, donors of different ages were randomly spread across the sequencing lanes. Using the same blood draw, the study looked at two additional independent replicas of 1 million unique cDNA reads for two donors, one aged 18 to 29 and the other aged 80 or older. Donors were grouped into four age groups: young (average approximately 16 years), middle-aged (about 38), aged (62) and long-lived (approximately 82). Using deep sequencing normalized with unique cDNA molecular identifiers, the study measured how TCR beta repertoire diversity changes with age. Broader findings and caveats from the paper: Compared with the aged group, more naive CD4+ T cells, fewer expanded clones and increased TCR diversity were shown by the long-lived group, suggesting age selection. There was a strong correlation between observed TCR beta diversity and the percentage of naive T cells measured by flow cytometry. As age increased, observed TCR beta diversity per million T cells dropped in a roughly linear way, and a significant reduction was already evident by age around 41. Bulk unsorted PBMC profiling prevented conclusive comparison of naive and antigen-experienced compartments. Because donor CMV infection status was unknown, age-related changes in expanded clonotypes were potentially confounded. Estimates of total diversity based on one million sequenced T cells were considered lower bounds and underestimates.

The method behind the library was 5' RACE. The sequencer was an Illumina HiSeq 2500. A second PCR of roughly 6 to 11 cycles was performed with a sample-barcoded 5' primer and a J-beta primer mix. A template-switch 5' adaptor carrying 12 random nucleotides introduced a unique molecular identifier onto each TCR beta cDNA molecule. Each sample yielded at least 2.5 million CDR3-containing paired-end reads. First-strand cDNA was synthesized from all RNA with the Mint cDNA synthesis kit, primed by a TRBC-specific oligonucleotide. After uracil-DNA glycosylase treatment, a first 18-cycle PCR used universal primers M1SS and BC2_uni_R on all cDNA. Per the authors' processing: Normalization of each sample was performed by random selection of 1 million high-quality reads, each carrying a distinct molecular identifier. Reads with shared molecular identifiers were discarded instead of being binned into consensus sequences. CDR3 identification, clonotype clustering and error correction used MiTCR with a Q25 quality threshold and the strictest error-elimination algorithm. A nonparametric unseen species model with Euler transformation was used to estimate lower-bound total TCR beta diversity. In TCRdb, the public reads were trimmed at Q25 with fastp and aligned with MiXCR, with productive beta chains retained. Each record represents a unique CDR3 protein, reported with the most common genes and DNA among its rows. These V and J calls are TCRdb output, not the study's own analysis. The sample table contains more than 800,000 distinct CDR3 sequences; only one count was recorded for roughly 45% of them. The leading ten clones occupy approximately 19% of the sample.

To note about this clonotype: What this receptor recognizes is not known. No much larger clonotype is one base removed from it; base qualities were not supplied.

Systemically healthy Caucasian individuals from Russia, about 38 in total and aged about 6 to 95 years, were included as donors. About 10 milliliters of peripheral blood were drawn from each donor into EDTA-treated Vacutainer tubes. Ficoll-Paque density-gradient centrifugation was used to isolate PBMCs, with at least 6.5 million obtained per sample. Trizol reagent was used to extract total RNA from PBMCs, with at least 6 micrograms per sample. For every donor, flow cytometry on a PBMC aliquot measured the percentage of naive CD45RAhigh/CD27high T cells. From V the trimming removes 1 base and from J it removes 6 bases, while the gene matches leave 7 bases of the junction unaccounted for. From a lookup of the germline V gene, CDR1 and CDR2 are SGHAT and FQNNGV. The CDR3 covers 16 residues, taking in both the cysteine and the phenylalanine. Of the read, only the CDR3 DNA is kept; its 48 bases are in frame from base 1.

This receptor was taken from a woman aged 60-75 years in good health. The sample taken for sequencing was blood. The rearrangement joined TRBV11-2 to TRBJ2-1, with TRBD2 matching 9 junction bases. The CDR3 protein sequence reads: CASSLGPSGMLNEQFF. The DNA sequence is given as TGTGCCAGCAGCTTAGGTCCTAGCGGGATGCTCAATGAGCAGTTCTTC. Full variable domain (CDR3 extended with the reference TRBV11-2 and TRBJ2-1 proteins): EAGVAQSPRYKIIEKRQSVAFWCNPISGHATLYWYQQILGQGPKLLIQFQNNGVVDDSQLPKDRFSAERLKGVDSTLKIQPAKLEDSAVYLCASSLGPSGMLNEQFFGPGTRLTVL.